The T cell receptor beta chain described here comes from a study of OX40 agonist ivuxolimab in advanced cancers. About the research overall: The patients received agonistic anti-OX40 (CD134) antibody ivuxolimab. Patients received ivuxolimab, an intravenous treatment, every 2 weeks at 0.01 to 10 mg/kg. A diagnosis of hepatocellular carcinoma, melanoma, renal cell or head and neck cancer was present in dose-escalation patients. Overall study results and limits: Blood T cells, both CD4+ and CD8+, expanded clonally by week 6 at 0.1 to 3.0 mg/kg.

Method: immunoSEQ multiplex PCR; TCRdb's copy keeps in-frame clones and lacks some. Altogether more than 55,000 clones are present, 75% to 90% being singletons, with the ten largest covering roughly 1.2%. Worth noting for this clone: Antigen: not known.

This CDR3 contains 13 residues. Germline V CDR1 and CDR2: GTSNPN, SVGIG (reference sequence). V lost 0 bases and J lost 11, with 16 bases in between. This clonotype was obtained from an adult with an advanced solid tumor such as melanoma, head and neck, liver or kidney cancer. The chain has TRBV30 and TRBJ1-1; D unclear. The source material was CD4+ or CD8+ T cells sorted from blood, sampled in a trial of the OX40 agonist ivuxolimab. The CDR3 DNA sequence: TGTGCCTGGAGTGTAGTGTCAGGTGGAAAGGCTTTCTTT. The encoded protein is CAWSVVSGGKAFF.